Presented here are 28 T cell receptor beta chains from one specimen sequenced in a study of T cell repertoires in cytomegalovirus infection. TCRdb ran MiXCR on the reads and lists one entry per CDR3 protein. Of 200,000 to 300,000 distinct CDR3 sequences listed, around 12% are singletons. What was sequenced was PBMCs. These receptors came from a human donor in good health (CMV status not recorded). Some clones in this sample may be carry-over from other donors' samples.

This clonotype has at least ten counts. V is TRBV6-2 or TRBV6-3 and J is TRBJ2-5; no reliable D call. The CDR3 covers 14 residues. Trimming stripped 0 bases from V and 3 bases from J, with 8 bases between. Per the germline V gene, CDR1 is MNHEY and CDR2 is SVGEGT. This CDR3 reads CASSYSGREETQYF. CDR3 nucleotide sequence: TGTGCCAGCAGTTACTCTGGACGCGAAGAGACCCAGTACTTC.

This clonotype came up many times. The chain employs TRBV7-2 and TRBJ2-1; the D is unclear. CDR1 and CDR2 (germline): SGHTA, FQGNSA. V lost 1 base to trimming and J lost 8 bases, with 12 bases between them. The CDR3 extends over 14 amino acids. CDR3 bases: TGTGCCAGCAGCTTAGAAGGTCAACTCGATGAGCAGTTCTTC. It encodes CASSLEGQLDEQFF.

This chain connects TRBV28 to TRBJ2-1, with 7 bases aligning to TRBD1. Germline V gives CDR1 MDHEN, CDR2 SYDVKM. V gave up 8 bases and J gave up 7 bases; unmatched junction bases: 14. The CDR3 contains 15 residues. Here the CDR3 reads CASGPWRQGGNEQFF. CDR3 nucleotides: TGTGCCAGCGGCCCCTGGAGACAGGGTGGGAATGAGCAGTTCTTC.

The genes are TRBV27 and TRBJ1-5, with TRBD1 identical over 9 bases. The CDR3 is 15 amino acids. V lost 6 bases, J lost 2 bases, and 5 bases stayed unmatched. Germline CDR1 reads MNHEY; CDR2 reads SMNVEV (reference sequence). The CDR3 spells CASSGDRAGNQPQHF. The CDR3 region has the DNA TGTGCCAGCAGCGGGGACAGGGCAGGCAATCAGCCCCAGCATTTT.

This chain joins TRBV6-5 and TRBJ1-1, with TRBD1 as a possible D gene (6 bases). The CDR3 has 16 amino acids. The germline gives CDR1 MNHEY, CDR2 SVGAGI. Trimming took 2 bases from V and 1 from J, leaving 14 bases between them. The CDR3 protein is CASSYRSRTENTEAFF. Here the CDR3 DNA reads TGTGCCAGCAGTTACCGCTCTCGGACAGAGAACACTGAAGCTTTCTTT.

This clonotype came up many times. J is TRBJ2-5 and V is TRBV20-1; a possible D gene is TRBD2 (6 bases). Germline V gives CDR1 DFQATT, CDR2 SNEGSKA (reference sequence). V lost 6 bases to trimming and J lost 2 bases, with 10 bases between them. This CDR3 spans 12 amino acids. For the CDR3, the DNA is TGCAGTGCCTTAGCGGATCAAGAGACCCAGTACTTC. Protein sequence: CSALADQETQYF.

This clonotype occurred many times. The J gene is TRBJ2-7, the V gene TRBV4-1; the D gene is possibly TRBD2 (5 bases). CDR3 length: 14 amino acids. Trimming left V 1 base short and J 4 bases short, with 11 bases between. Looked up from germline, CDR1 is MGHRA and CDR2 is YSYEKL. The CDR3 is CASSQGSDYYEQYF. The CDR3 region has the DNA TGCGCCAGCAGCCAAGGGTCAGACTATTACGAGCAGTACTTC.

This clonotype appeared many times. The chain links TRBV27 to TRBJ1-1; no clear D. The CDR3 extends over 14 amino acids. V was cut by 3 bases and J by 2 bases, with 10 bases left in between. Germline assignment: CDR1 MNHEY and CDR2 SMNVEV (reference sequence). In DNA form, the CDR3 reads TGTGCCAGCAGTTTCTCGGCCTTTAACACTGAAGCTTTCTTT. It codes for CASSFSAFNTEAFF.

The genes are TRBV29-1 and TRBJ1-1; 8 bases line up with TRBD1. CDR3 size: 13 residues. The germline V gene has CDR1 SQVTM and CDR2 ANQGSEA. V was clipped by 6 bases and J by 3 bases; unmatched bases: 6. CDR3: CSVATGDDTEAFF. The CDR3 coding sequence is TGCAGCGTCGCGACAGGGGACGACACTGAAGCTTTCTTT. The variable domain in full, completed from reference TRBV29-1 and TRBJ1-1, reads SAVISQKPSRDICQRGTSLTIQCQVDSQVTMMFWYRQQPGQSLTLIATANQGSEATYESGFVIDKFPISRPNLTFSTLTVSNMSPEDSSIYLCSVATGDDTEAFFGQGTRLTVV.

The sample holds a few counts of this clonotype. The gene calls are TRBV20-1 and TRBJ1-2; TRBD1 agrees at 10 bases. The germline V gene encodes CDR1 DFQATT and CDR2 SNEGSKA (reference sequence). The trim removed 3 bases at V and 6 bases at J, leaving 4 bases unmatched. This CDR3 is 13 amino acids long. The CDR3 DNA reads as TGCAGTGCTAGGACAGGGGGCATCGATGGCTACACCTTC. Amino acids: CSARTGGIDGYTF.

This clonotype was recorded at least ten times. The chain links TRBV6-1 to TRBJ1-1; 11 bases fit TRBD1. CDR1 is MNHNS, CDR2 SASEGT, per germline. With V trimmed by 5 bases and J by 4 bases, 6 bases remained unmatched. There are 15 residues in the CDR3. The CDR3, as DNA: TGTGCCAGCAGTTCGGGACAGGGGGATGGCACTGAAGCTTTCTTT. It translates to CASSSGQGDGTEAFF.

This clonotype was counted only a few times. The chain joins TRBV29-1 to TRBJ2-1; D might be TRBD1 or TRBD2, each matching 7 bases. V was trimmed by 7 bases and J by 3 bases, leaving 13 bases between them. The CDR3 loop spans 13 amino acids. Germline V gene sequence: CDR1 SQVTM, CDR2 ANQGSEA. The CDR3 DNA reads TGCAGCGCTCAGGGGGGGGGCTACAATGAGCAGTTCTTC. It codes for CSAQGGGYNEQFF.

This clonotype was counted at least ten times. The chain couples TRBV7-2 to TRBJ2-1; D call uncertain. Trimming took off 6 bases at V and 0 bases at J, with 9 bases between the two ends. The V gene's germline CDR1 is SGHTA and CDR2 FQGNSA. The CDR3 extends over 14 amino acids. CDR3 coding DNA: TGTGCCAGCAGAGGAACAAGCTCCTACAATGAGCAGTTCTTC. Its protein product is CASRGTSSYNEQFF.

The sample holds a few counts of this clonotype. The gene calls are TRBV20-1 and TRBJ1-1; D gene unclear. The CDR3 consists of 13 residues. The V end was cut by 6 bases, the J end by 1 base, with 12 bases between. Looked up from germline, CDR1 is DFQATT and CDR2 is SNEGSKA (reference sequence). CDR3 amino acids: CSAPIPGNTEAFF. The CDR3 region has the DNA TGCAGTGCCCCAATCCCAGGGAACACTGAAGCTTTCTTT.

In this sample, this clonotype turned up many times. The gene calls are TRBV7-9 and TRBJ1-5; 8 bases are shared with TRBD1. The CDR3 loop spans 16 amino acids. The V gene's germline CDR1 is SEHNR and CDR2 FQNEAQ (reference sequence). Trimming at V came to 4 bases and at J to 2 bases, leaving 7 bases not matched to a gene. The DNA of the CDR3 is TGTGCCAGCAGCTCCCAGGGGGCGCAAGGCAATCAGCCCCAGCATTTT. This sequence encodes CASSSQGAQGNQPQHF. Supplemented by reference TRBV7-9 and TRBJ1-5, the full variable domain reads DTGVSQNPRHKITKRGQNVTFRCDPISEHNRLYWYRQTLGQGPEFLTYFQNEAQLEKSRLLSDRFSAERPKGSFSTLEIQRTEQGDSAMYLCASSSQGAQGNQPQHFGDGTRLSIL.

The table lists this clonotype with many counts. This rearrangement joins TRBV6-1 to TRBJ2-3; 11 nucleotides align to TRBD1. The CDR3 has 15 residues. Per germline, CDR1 MNHNS and CDR2 SASEGT. V shed 5 bases and J 4 bases; nucleotides not matched to a gene: 5. CDR3 sequence reads: CASSPDRGPADTQYF. Written as DNA, the CDR3 is TGTGCCAGCAGTCCGGACAGGGGGCCCGCAGATACGCAGTATTTT.

The chain has TRBV4-3 and TRBJ2-3, with TRBD1 identical over 8 bases. The length of the CDR3 is 15 residues. Germline assignment: CDR1 LGHNA and CDR2 YSLEER. V was pared by 0 bases and J by 4 bases, with 3 bases of the junction left unmatched. The CDR3 protein is CASSQEGQGPDTQYF. CDR3 sequence (DNA): TGCGCCAGCAGCCAAGAAGGACAGGGTCCAGATACGCAGTATTTT.

This chain's CDR3 is CASSHRRGNEQFF. The CDR3 DNA sequence: TGCGCCAGCAGCCACAGAAGGGGCAATGAGCAGTTCTTC. The chain employs TRBV4-3 and TRBJ2-1; D possibly corresponds to TRBD1 (5 bases). Germline assignment: CDR1 LGHNA and CDR2 YSLEER. The V gene lost 3 bases and the J gene lost 6 bases, with 9 bases spanning the gap. The CDR3 sequence is 13 residues long.

V is TRBV7-6 and J is TRBJ1-1; no reliable D call. The germline gives CDR1 SGHVS, CDR2 FNYEAQ. With 5 bases removed from V and 3 bases from J, the gap between germline ends came to 10 bases. The CDR3 totals 13 residues. The CDR3 nucleotides are TGTGCCAGCAGCCGGGTGATGGACACTGAAGCTTTCTTT. This translates into CASSRVMDTEAFF.

The table lists this clonotype with many counts. The J gene is TRBJ2-1, the V gene TRBV7-3, with TRBD2 matching over 8 bases. Germline loops: CDR1 SGHTA, CDR2 FQGTGA. The CDR3 extends over 16 amino acids. Unmatched junction bases numbered 5, after V lost 4 bases and J lost 0 bases. The CDR3 DNA sequence: TGTGCCAGCAGCTCCTGGGGGACTAGCTCCTACAATGAGCAGTTCTTC. Translation: CASSSWGTSSYNEQFF.

The gene calls are TRBV6-2 or TRBV6-3 and TRBJ2-1; no firm D call. The germline gives CDR1 MNHEY, CDR2 SVGEGT. V lost 5 bases, J lost 12 bases, and 11 bases lay in between. The CDR3 sequence is 11 residues long. The CDR3 is CASSPLKVQFF. Written as DNA, the CDR3 is TGTGCCAGCAGTCCCCTTAAAGTGCAGTTCTTC.

The table lists this clonotype with many counts. This chain joins TRBV12-3 or TRBV12-4 and TRBJ1-1; D possibly corresponds to TRBD1 (6 bases). The CDR3 runs 15 residues. The germline V and J ends were trimmed by 3 bases and 1 base, with 12 bases remaining between them. The CDR3 nucleotides read TGTGCCAGCAGTTTCGGGGGGCGGGGGAACACTGAAGCTTTCTTT. Protein product: CASSFGGRGNTEAFF.

This clonotype has a count of ten or more. The V gene is TRBV7-8, the J gene TRBJ1-1, with 7 positions matching TRBD1. This CDR3 contains 14 residues. The germline V gene encodes CDR1 SGHVS and CDR2 FQNEAQ. J was trimmed by 2 bases and V by 3 bases; bases with no gene match: 3. The CDR3 is CASSFTGENTEAFF. CDR3 nucleotides: TGTGCCAGCAGCTTTACAGGGGAAAACACTGAAGCTTTCTTT.

At least ten counts were recorded for this clonotype. DNA for the CDR3: TGCGCCAGCAGCTTGGACCGACAGGGGTTGTCCGGGGAGCTGTTTTTT. It codes for CASSLDRQGLSGELFF. The V call is TRBV5-1, the J call TRBJ2-2; 8 positions match TRBD1. Germline CDR1 is SGHRS and CDR2 is YFSETQ. V dropped 0 bases and J dropped 6; count of bases not matched to a gene: 7. The CDR3 has 16 amino acids. Using reference TRBV5-1 and TRBJ2-2 for the parts outside the CDR3, the full variable domain is KAGVTQTPRYLIKTRGQQVTLSCSPISGHRSVSWYQQTPGQGLQFLFEYFSETQRNKGNFPGRFSGRQFSNSRSEMNVSTLELGDSALYLCASSLDRQGLSGELFFGEGSRLTVL.

CDR3 sequence (DNA): TGTGCCAGCAGGCAGCCACCAATGAACACTGAAGCTTTCTTT. This gives the protein CASRQPPMNTEAFF. The chain joins TRBV27 to TRBJ1-1; D uncertain. Germline CDR1 MNHEY, CDR2 SMNVEV (reference sequence). This CDR3 region has 14 residues. The V end lost 6 bases, the J end lost 0 bases, and 11 bases lay between the germline ends.

This clonotype was seen a handful of times. The rearrangement joins TRBV29-1 to TRBJ2-7; a weak D match, TRBD2 (6 bases). Trimming took off 3 bases at V and 3 bases at J, with 6 bases between the two ends. The CDR3 is made up of 11 amino acids. Looked up from germline, CDR1 is SQVTM and CDR2 is ANQGSEA. CDR3 sequence (DNA): TGCAGCGTTGAGACTAGCTACGAGCAGTACTTC. Translating gives CSVETSYEQYF.

The CDR3: CASSIRVPGELFF. The CDR3 region has the DNA TGTGCCAGCAGCATCAGGGTTCCCGGGGAGCTGTTTTTT. The J gene is TRBJ2-2, the V gene TRBV13; D is possibly TRBD1 (5 bases). The CDR3 is made up of 13 amino acids. CDR1 and CDR2 (germline): PRHDT, FYEKMQ (reference sequence). V dropped 5 bases and J dropped 6 bases, with 10 bases sitting between them. The full variable domain, its missing parts supplied by reference TRBV13 and TRBJ2-2, is AAGVIQSPRHLIKEKRETATLKCYPIPRHDTVYWYQQGPGQDPQFLISFYEKMQSDKGSIPDRFSAQQFSDYHSELNMSSLELGDSALYFCASSIRVPGELFFGEGSRLTVL.

This clonotype was seen repeatedly, ten times or more. The chain uses TRBV28 and TRBJ2-5; TRBD2 might be the D (6 bases). Trimming left V 2 bases short and J 3 bases short, with 13 bases between. This CDR3 comprises 15 residues. Looked up from germline, CDR1 is MDHEN and CDR2 is SYDVKM. CDR3 coding DNA: TGTGCCAGCAGTTTAAGCAGGAGGGAGAAAGAGACCCAGTACTTC. Translated, it gives CASSLSRREKETQYF.